What follows are 18 T cell receptor beta chains derived from one specimen sequenced in a study of T cells in localized non-small cell lung cancer. Profiled with immunoSEQ multiplex PCR; TCRdb holds only in-frame clones, not every one. The sample shows roughly 64,000 clones, about four fifths of them seen only once. Source: PBMCs, taken before any cancer treatment. Receptors originate from a man aged 40-75 years with stage II lung adenocarcinoma.

This clone was picked up a small number of times. V and J are TRBV2 and TRBJ2-7, with TRBD2 matching over 10 bases. Trimming cost V 3 bases and J 4 bases; bases outside gene matches: 6. This CDR3 has 15 residues. Germline CDR1 is SNHLY and CDR2 is FYNNEI. CDR3 coding DNA: TGTGCCAGCAGTGATGGGGGAGCGGGAGGGTACGAGCAGTACTTC. It is translated as CASSDGGAGGYEQYF.

The chain employs TRBV7-9 and TRBJ2-1; D is possibly TRBD1 (7 bases). Trimming cost V 0 bases and J 2 bases, with 11 bases left between them. CDR3 length equals 16 residues. Germline loops: CDR1 SEHNR, CDR2 FQNEAQ (reference sequence). DNA for the CDR3: TGTGCCAGCAGCTTAGCGGAGGGGGCAGCCTACAATGAGCAGTTCTTC. Its protein product is CASSLAEGAAYNEQFF.

This clone is deemed medium-sized. The chain links TRBV5-6 to TRBJ1-2; 7 bases are a match to TRBD1. V trimming: 1 base; J trimming: 6 bases; junction bases outside the gene matches: 9. The CDR3 loop spans 15 amino acids. Looked up from germline, CDR1 is SGHDT and CDR2 is YYEEEE. The CDR3 DNA sequence: TGTGCCAGCAGCTTGTACTGGGCAGGGGGAGATGGCTACACCTTC. Amino acid sequence: CASSLYWAGGDGYTF.

For the CDR3, the DNA is TGTGCCAGCAGCTCCCCAGCGGGAGGGGTCACCGGGGAGCTGTTTTTT. Encoded protein: CASSSPAGGVTGELFF. The chain recombines TRBV7-3 with TRBJ2-2; 10 bases line up with TRBD2. Germline V CDR1 and CDR2: SGHTA, FQGTGA. CDR3 size: 16 residues. J gave up 4 bases and V 4 bases, and 6 bases lay outside the gene matches.

V is TRBV7-2 and J is TRBJ1-5; D unclear. Between the trimmed V and J ends, which lost 3 bases and 1 base, there was a span of 10 bases. The CDR3 is 15 residues long. Germline lookup yields CDR1 SGHTA and CDR2 FQGNSA. As DNA, the CDR3 is TGTGCCAGCAGCTTTGACCTGGGGAGCAATCAGCCCCAGCATTTT. Translating gives CASSFDLGSNQPQHF.

Relative to its sample, this clone is medium-sized (0.01 to 0.1%). The rearrangement joins TRBV6-5 to TRBJ2-2, with D possibly called TRBD1 or TRBD2 (5 bases each). Per germline, CDR1 MNHEY and CDR2 SVGAGI. V was pared by 10 bases and J by 5 bases, with 11 bases between. The CDR3 covers 12 residues. The CDR3 protein is CATEDTTGELFF. The CDR3 DNA sequence: TGTGCCACGGAGGACACTACCGGGGAGCTGTTTTTT.

The CDR3 loop reads CASRALPRDRGRTNYGYTF. The CDR3 DNA sequence: TGCGCCAGCAGGGCTTTACCGCGGGACAGGGGAAGAACTAACTATGGCTACACCTTC. The gene calls are TRBV5-1 and TRBJ1-2; TRBD1 matches at 10 bases. The CDR3 has 19 amino acids. Germline-derived CDR1 and CDR2 are SGHRS and YFSETQ. With 5 bases clipped from V and 0 bases from J, the junction kept 16 bases outside the gene matches.

The rearrangement links TRBV6-1 to TRBJ1-6; 7 positions agree with TRBD1. After removal of 2 bases from V and 3 bases from J, the junction contained 1 base not matched to a gene. In germline, CDR1 is MNHNS, CDR2 SASEGT. This CDR3 is built from 15 residues. DNA of the CDR3: TGTGCCAGCAGTGAAAGGGACAGCTATAATTCACCCCTCCACTTT. Its translation: CASSERDSYNSPLHF.

The rearrangement joins TRBV2 to TRBJ2-1; the match to TRBD2 covers 12 bases. J lost 5 bases, V lost 5 bases, and 4 bases had no gene match. CDR3 length: 15 amino acids. CDR1 and CDR2 from the germline V gene are SNHLY and FYNNEI. This chain's CDR3 is CASSWTSGINNEQFF. CDR3 nucleotides: TGTGCCAGCAGTTGGACTAGCGGGATCAACAATGAGCAGTTCTTC.

The chain combines TRBV5-1 with TRBJ2-7; D not certain. The CDR3 length is 13 residues. Germline CDR1 SGHRS, CDR2 YFSETQ. V was trimmed by 1 base and J by 5 bases, leaving 10 bases between them. The DNA for the CDR3 is TGCGCCAGCAGCTTGCAGGTATCTGACGAGCAGTACTTC. The encoded protein is CASSLQVSDEQYF.

Written as DNA, the CDR3 is TGTGCCAGCACCTCGGGGAGGGCCCCGTCGGAGACCCAGTACTTC. Encoded protein: CASTSGRAPSETQYF. V is TRBV6-5 and J is TRBJ2-5; 7 nucleotides match TRBD2. This CDR3 is 15 amino acids long. Germline assignment: CDR1 MNHEY and CDR2 SVGAGI. Trimming at V came to 7 bases and at J to 5 bases, leaving 13 bases not matched to a gene.

This clone occurred a few times. CDR3 nucleotide sequence: TGTGCCAGCAGACCGGATCCTAACGGCCCCTACGAGCAGTACTTC. Amino acids: CASRPDPNGPYEQYF. The rearrangement uses TRBV6-5 and TRBJ2-7; the D is unclear. The CDR3 loop spans 15 amino acids. V dropped 6 bases and J dropped 2 bases, with 17 bases sitting between them. Germline assignment: CDR1 MNHEY and CDR2 SVGAGI.

The chain combines TRBV11-1 with TRBJ2-5; D is uncertain. Germline-derived CDR1 and CDR2 are SGHAT and FQDESV (reference sequence). V dropped 5 bases and J dropped 4 bases, with 11 bases sitting between them. This CDR3 is 13 amino acids long. CDR3 sequence reads: CASSLNGLETQYF. The CDR3 region has the DNA TGTGCCAGCAGCCTTAACGGGTTAGAGACCCAGTACTTC.

The J gene is TRBJ2-3, the V gene TRBV10-3; no clear D. Germline lookup yields CDR1 ENHRY and CDR2 SYGVKD. Trimming stripped 2 bases from V and 0 bases from J, with 9 bases between. The CDR3 has 15 amino acids. The CDR3, as DNA: TGTGCCATCAGTGAGAAAGCATCTAGCACAGATACGCAGTATTTT. Translated, it gives CAISEKASSTDTQYF.

The V gene is TRBV11-3, the J gene TRBJ2-7; a weak D match, TRBD1 (6 bases). The V end was cut by 6 bases, the J end by 5 bases, with 14 bases between. Germline lookup yields CDR1 SGHNT and CDR2 YENEEA. This CDR3 comprises 13 residues. CDR3 in DNA: TGTGCCAGCAGTTATACAGGGTTCCACGAGCAGTACTTC. Residues: CASSYTGFHEQYF. Together with reference TRBV11-3 and TRBJ2-7, the CDR3 gives the full variable domain: EAGVVQSPRYKIIEKKQPVAFWCNPISGHNTLYWYLQNLGQGPELLIRYENEEAVDDSQLPKDRFSAERLKGVDSTLKIQPAELGDSAVYLCASSYTGFHEQYFGPGTRLTVT.

This clone turned up a few times. The CDR3 DNA sequence: TGTGCCAGTAGTATGACGGGCAATCAGCCCCAGCATTTT. This translates into CASSMTGNQPQHF. The gene calls are TRBV19 and TRBJ1-5; no clear D. V was cut by 3 bases and J by 2 bases, with 5 bases left in between. Germline CDR1 and CDR2: LNHDA and SQIVND (reference sequence). This CDR3 has 13 amino acids.

The chain uses TRBV5-1 and TRBJ1-1; 8 positions agree with TRBD1. This CDR3 is 15 amino acids long. Germline CDR1 reads SGHRS; CDR2 reads YFSETQ. The ends lost 0 bases at V and 5 bases at J; junction bases unmatched: 6. In DNA, the CDR3 is TGCGCCAGCAGCTTGGGGGACAGGTCGGGAACTGAAGCTTTCTTT. Its translation: CASSLGDRSGTEAFF.

This clone was observed a handful of times. V and J are TRBV18 and TRBJ1-2, with a possible D match to TRBD1 (6 bases). The CDR3 runs 17 residues. V was clipped by 1 base and J by 3 bases, with 18 bases between them. The V gene's germline CDR1 is KGHSH and CDR2 LQKENI. In DNA form, the CDR3 reads TGTGCCAGCTCACCACGTTCGGACAGCCTCAGGGACTATGGCTACACCTTC. It is translated as CASSPRSDSLRDYGYTF.